The rows below give T cell receptor beta chains drawn from one sample of a study of Graves' ophthalmopathy and Graves' hyperthyroidism. TCRdb re-analysed the multiplex PCR reads in MiXCR, keeping a single row per CDR3 protein. The data show around 400,000 distinct CDR3 sequences, with 20% to 25% seen just once and around 3.2% held by the top ten. The sample comprised peripheral blood. The receptor source for this set is a woman under 30 with stable Graves' hyperthyroidism. Each CDR3 is given with its conserved first and last residue. The D gene is left open where the match is weak. Rows may omit the clone size; those that give it use once, few, many or a size class.

CDR3nt	CDR3aa	abundance	j_gene	d_gene	v_gene
TGTGCCAGCAGCTTAGCGGAGCCAGGGGAGACCCAGTACTTC	CASSLAEPGETQYF	.	TRBJ2-5	.	TRBV7-2
TGTGCCAGCAGTAGGGAGGTCGAAGCTTTCTTT	CASSREVEAFF	.	TRBJ1-1	.	TRBV2
TGTGCCAGCAGTGGGGAGCGGGAGGGTAAAGCCAAAAACATTAAGTACTTC	CASSGEREGKAKNIKYF	many	TRBJ2-4	TRBD2	TRBV6-1
TGCGCCAGCAACTCCGGGACACAGAACACCGGGGAGCTGTTTTTT	CASNSGTQNTGELFF	.	TRBJ2-2	.	TRBV4-1
TGCAGTGCTAGAGTCCCTCTCAGGCAAGAGACCCAGTACTTC	CSARVPLRQETQYF	many	TRBJ2-5	.	TRBV20-1
TGTGCCAGCTCTCTGGTAGGCAGTATCGCTTTCTTT	CASSLVGSIAFF	.	TRBJ1-1	.	TRBV2
TGTGCCACCAGTGATTTCCGGGGGCACGAGCAGTACTTC	CATSDFRGHEQYF	many	TRBJ2-7	.	TRBV24-1
TGTGCCTGGAGGGTCCGGGACAGACCTTCCTACGAGCAGTACTTC	CAWRVRDRPSYEQYF	many	TRBJ2-7	TRBD1	TRBV30
TGCGCCAGCAGCGCCGGGGTCGACAGGGTAAAGACCCAGTACTTC	CASSAGVDRVKTQYF	many	TRBJ2-5	TRBD1	TRBV5-1
TGTGCCAGCAAGGCAGTTCCTAACTATGGCTACACCTTC	CASKAVPNYGYTF	many	TRBJ1-2	.	TRBV6-5
TGTGCCAGCAGTGGCAGGGGATGGGCAGATTTTAACTATGGCTACACCTTC	CASSGRGWADFNYGYTF	many	TRBJ1-2	.	TRBV6-1